The next 7 T cell receptor beta chains were all read from a single sample in a study of vaccination and CD4 T cells after COVID-19. Cultured CD4+ T cell DNA was sequenced using the Oncomine TCR Beta short-read assay. MiXCR, applied by TCRdb to the PCR reads, yields one record per CDR3 protein. The sample lists about 21,000 distinct CDR3 sequences, about 40% occurring once. The sample's treatment: roughly 11-day PBMC culture with coronavirus spike peptide pools or control peptides (ViraFEST assay). For these TCRs, the target antigens are not known. The starting material was CD4+ T cells from blood, cultured in vitro, obtained before SARS-CoV-2 vaccination. All receptors derive from a human donor who had recovered from COVID-19.

The chain joins TRBV7-8 to TRBJ2-2; D could derive from TRBD1 or TRBD2 (5 bases each). Between the trimmed V and J ends, which lost 2 bases and 6 bases, there was a span of 16 bases. The V gene's germline CDR1 is SGHVS and CDR2 FQNEAQ. There are 16 residues in the CDR3. CDR3 bases: TGTGCCAGCAGCTTAAATCAGGCAGGGAGAGCCGGGGAGCTGTTTTTT. This sequence encodes CASSLNQAGRAGELFF.

In its sample, this clonotype was seen once. The chain uses TRBV4-1 and TRBJ1-5; unclear D gene. The CDR3 has 15 amino acids. Germline assignment: CDR1 MGHRA and CDR2 YSYEKL. The germline V and J ends were trimmed by 5 bases and 0 bases, with 11 bases remaining between them. The DNA of the CDR3 is TGCGCCAGCAGCGTTGAAGGCCTTAGCAATCAGCCCCAGCATTTT. Translated: CASSVEGLSNQPQHF.

This clonotype came up a few times. Written as DNA, the CDR3 is TGCAGTGCTAGCAGGTCCGGGACAGGGTCCTACGAGCAGTACTTC. Translating it yields CSASRSGTGSYEQYF. V gene TRBV20-1 combines with J gene TRBJ2-7; 9 nucleotides match TRBD1. Germline assignment: CDR1 DFQATT and CDR2 SNEGSKA (reference sequence). V was pared by 3 bases and J by 1 base, with 7 bases of the junction left unmatched. The CDR3 is 15 residues long.

This rearrangement joins TRBV18 to TRBJ2-7; the D is unclear. Germline CDR1 reads KGHSH; CDR2 reads LQKENI. Trimming stripped 2 bases from V and 5 bases from J, with 1 base between. The CDR3 consists of 10 residues. The CDR3 is CASSPDEQYF. The CDR3, as DNA: TGTGCCAGCTCACCAGACGAGCAGTACTTC.

This clonotype was seen a handful of times. The chain recombines TRBV7-9 with TRBJ2-5; perhaps D is TRBD1 or TRBD2 (5 bases each). Deletions cut 1 base from V and 3 bases from J, with 12 bases between. The CDR3 is 15 residues long. Germline CDR1 and CDR2: SEHNR and FQNEAQ (reference sequence). CDR3 DNA: TGTGCCAGCAGCTTAGATTGGGGGAGTGAAGAGACCCAGTACTTC. This sequence encodes CASSLDWGSEETQYF.

The chain combines TRBV19 with TRBJ1-6; 12 bases agree with TRBD1. V lost 5 bases and J lost 10; bases outside the gene matches: 12. Germline V gene lookup returns CDR1 LNHDA and CDR2 SQIVND (reference sequence). The length of the CDR3 is 17 residues. The CDR3 here is CASSPPGQGAKGSPLHF. The CDR3 region has the DNA TGTGCCAGTAGTCCGCCGGGACAGGGGGCGAAAGGGTCACCCCTCCACTTT.

This clonotype came up a few times. The chain employs TRBV20-1 and TRBJ1-5; D not resolved. The CDR3 runs to 12 residues. From germline, CDR1 is DFQATT and CDR2 SNEGSKA (reference sequence). V lost 3 bases, J lost 7 bases, and 10 bases lay in between. The CDR3 DNA reads TGCAGTGCTAGGTTACTAGAGCAGCCCCAGCATTTT. Amino acid sequence: CSARLLEQPQHF.